This TCR beta chain emerged from a study of T-cell reconstitution after alpha-beta-depleted transplantation in children (dated by TCRdb to about 2016). In the study overall: The study quantitatively tracked T-cell immune reconstitution after TCRalphabeta/CD19-depleted allogeneic hematopoietic cell transplantation in children using TCR repertoire profiling.

Library prep was done by PCR. Sequenced on an Illumina HiSeq 2500. TCR library preparation used molecular barcoding, with unique molecular identifiers applied to normalize quantification of the TCRbeta repertoire. Through fastp at Q25 and MiXCR, TCRdb rebuilt clones from the public reads, retaining in-frame beta chains. A single entry per CDR3 protein holds the most common genes and DNA from its merged rows. In this sample the table shows 550,000 to 800,000 distinct CDR3 sequences, under 15% of which occur a single time. The top ten hold about 0.79% of the sample. General findings and caveats noted by the study authors: In some patients, the high TCRbeta diversity seen at day 60 was put down to recipient T cells and intrathymic progenitors that had survived conditioning. Apparently early alphabetaT-cell count recovery about two months after transplant reportedly relied on only several hundred rapidly expanded clones derived from non-depleted graft cells. Hyperexpanded clone frequencies declined over subsequent months; after one year, T-cell counts and TCRbeta diversity were mostly attributed to newly produced T cells.

The V end loses 7 bases and the J end loses 7 bases, and a stretch of 19 bases separates them. Taken from cysteine to phenylalanine, the CDR3 has 14 residues. The DNA shown is the 42-base CDR3, in frame from base 1. This clonotype was counted many times. Its specific antigen is unknown. No per-base quality is available; no much larger clone lies one base away. This sample's treatment or condition label indicates: allogeneic hematopoietic cell transplantation with graft depleted of TCRalphabeta T cells and CD19 B cells. TCRalphabeta/CD19-depleted allogeneic hematopoietic cell grafts were given to the transplant recipients, all of whom were children.

The chain uses TRBV12-3 or TRBV12-4 and TRBJ1-2; a tentative D match to TRBD1 spans 6 bases. The sample consisted of PBMCs, taken before TCRalphabeta/CD19-depleted stem cell transplant. The TCR sequence derives from a girl aged 2 to 9 with congenital amegakaryocytic thrombocytopenia, due to receive a stem cell transplant. The CDR3 region reads CASTIGRGAAGYTF. The bases read TGTGCCAGCACCATAGGGCGGGGGGCTGCTGGCTACACCTTC.